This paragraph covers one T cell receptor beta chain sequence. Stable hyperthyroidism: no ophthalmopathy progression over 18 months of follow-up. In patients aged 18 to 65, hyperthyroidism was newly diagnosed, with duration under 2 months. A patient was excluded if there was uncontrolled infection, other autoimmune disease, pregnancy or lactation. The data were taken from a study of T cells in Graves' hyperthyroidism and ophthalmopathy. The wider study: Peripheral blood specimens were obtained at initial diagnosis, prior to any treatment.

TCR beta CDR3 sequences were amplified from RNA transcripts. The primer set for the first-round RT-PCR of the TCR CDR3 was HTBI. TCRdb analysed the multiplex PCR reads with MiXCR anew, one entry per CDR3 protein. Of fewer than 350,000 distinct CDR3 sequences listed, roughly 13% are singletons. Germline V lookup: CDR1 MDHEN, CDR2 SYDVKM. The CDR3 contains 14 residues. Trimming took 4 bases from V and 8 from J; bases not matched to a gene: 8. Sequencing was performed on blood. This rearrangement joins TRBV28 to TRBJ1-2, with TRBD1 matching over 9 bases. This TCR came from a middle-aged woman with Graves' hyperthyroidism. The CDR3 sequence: CASSWGQGEGGYTF. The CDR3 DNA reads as TGTGCCAGCAGTTGGGGACAGGGTGAGGGGGGCTACACCTTC.